This T cell receptor beta chain was identified in a study of long-term antiretroviral therapy in people with HIV. With survey level as its setting, the immunoSEQ assay was v3.0. Sequencing was performed with immunoSEQ multiplex PCR; in TCRdb, only in-frame clones are kept and a portion is missing. Here the sample spans 21,000 or so clones, about 80% being singletons. CDR3 length equals 13 residues. Looked up from germline, CDR1 is SGHTS and CDR2 is YDEGEE. The V end was cut by 4 bases, the J end by 8 bases, with 15 bases between. There were no participants with HIV treated outside the United States. Specimens carried roughly 0.9-10 million cryopreserved PBMC before DNA extraction. Comment on this clone: Its matching antigen is unknown.

Study conclusions and caveats: CDR3 length ranges were narrower in HIV repertoires than in controls.

The chain employs TRBV5-8 and TRBJ1-2; a possible D gene is TRBD1 (5 bases). The sequenced sample was unsorted PBMCs, obtained 0.5 years after starting antiretroviral therapy. This sequence originates from a man between 18 and 29 years old with HIV. The chain's CDR3 is CASSEYQGGGYTF. CDR3 DNA sequence: TGTGCCAGCAGCGAATATCAGGGTGGGGGCTACACCTTC.